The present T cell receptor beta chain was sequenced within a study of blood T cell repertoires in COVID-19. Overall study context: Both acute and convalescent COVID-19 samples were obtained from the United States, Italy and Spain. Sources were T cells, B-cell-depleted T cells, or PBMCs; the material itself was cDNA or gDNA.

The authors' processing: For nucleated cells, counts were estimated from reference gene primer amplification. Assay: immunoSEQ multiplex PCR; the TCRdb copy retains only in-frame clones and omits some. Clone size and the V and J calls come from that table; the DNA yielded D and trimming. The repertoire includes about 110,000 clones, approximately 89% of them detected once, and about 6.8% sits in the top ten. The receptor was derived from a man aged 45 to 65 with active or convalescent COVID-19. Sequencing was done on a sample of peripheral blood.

CDR3 DNA: TGTGCCAGCAGTTGGCGGGGGAACACTGAAGCTTTCTTT. It yields the protein CASSWRGNTEAFF. The J gene is TRBJ1-1, the V gene TRBV27; D uncertain. V lost 4 bases and J 1 base, leaving 7 bases between the germline ends. The germline V gene has CDR1 MNHEY and CDR2 SMNVEV (reference sequence). This CDR3 spans 13 amino acids.